The T cell receptor beta chain under discussion was sequenced for a study of beta chain features in type 1 diabetes. Overall study results and limits: All four CD4+ subsets of Type 1 diabetes patients contained TCRB CDR3s that were moderately but significantly shorter.

This clone was seen a handful of times. Its antigen is still unknown. Expressed TCRB transcripts were sequenced, since all the RNA that had been isolated was reverse transcribed. The assay was immunoSEQ multiplex PCR, and TCRdb's table has in-frame clones only and misses some. Among almost 350,000 clones listed, roughly a fifth were seen once. V was clipped by 2 bases and J by 6 bases; unmatched bases: 12. This CDR3 is 17 amino acids long. Germline V gives CDR1 MNHNS, CDR2 SASEGT. J is TRBJ2-2 and V is TRBV6-1; 7 bases fit TRBD1. What was sequenced was naive CD4+ T cells from blood. The receptor's source is a woman aged 18 to 35 in good health. CDR3 residues: CASSESFGVRGSGELFF. The CDR3 DNA sequence: TGTGCCAGCAGTGAATCTTTTGGGGTCAGGGGGTCCGGGGAGCTGTTTTTT.